One sample yielded the 21 T cell receptor beta chains listed below, sequenced in a study of T cell changes during pregnancy in multiple sclerosis. Only in-frame clones appear in the TCRdb table, and some are missing; sequencing was by immunoSEQ multiplex PCR. The sample yields under 55,000 clones, 85% to 95% seen once. The input for sequencing was peripheral blood, taken in the second trimester of pregnancy. Every receptor here comes from a female donor with multiple sclerosis, enrolled in a pregnancy study.

This chain joins TRBV4-3 and TRBJ2-5, with 9 nucleotides matching TRBD1. The J call could be wrong; TRBJ2-7 is a better fit for the DNA end. Germline CDR1 and CDR2: LGHNA and YSLEER. The CDR3 extends over 16 amino acids. DNA of the CDR3: TGCGCCAGCAGCCTTCTGGCGGGACAGGGAATTTACGAGCAGTACTTC. Amino acids: CASSLLAGQGIYEQYF.

This sequence joins TRBV29-1 and TRBJ2-1; perhaps TRBD2 as D (6 bases). The germline V gene has CDR1 SQVTM and CDR2 ANQGSEA. This CDR3 has 15 residues. V was shortened by 4 bases and J by 9 bases, with 22 bases between the two germline ends. The CDR3 DNA reads as TGCAGCGTTGGGGGGGTGGGAGGACGAAACGGTGAGCAGTTCTTC. Translation gives CSVGGVGGRNGEQFF.

This clone was seen more than once but under ten times. This chain joins TRBV28 and TRBJ1-1; 7 bases are shared with TRBD1. Germline trimming cut 3 bases from V and 1 base from J; bases unmatched to any gene: 5. Per germline, CDR1 MDHEN and CDR2 SYDVKM. The CDR3 covers 15 residues. CDR3 nucleotide sequence: TGTGCCAGCAGTTTGCCCACAGGGGCGAACACTGAAGCTTTCTTT. The encoded protein is CASSLPTGANTEAFF.

This clone was found once. The rearrangement joins TRBV9 to TRBJ1-2; TRBD1 is a possible D gene (5 bases). This CDR3 comprises 15 residues. Trimming pared 2 bases from V and 2 bases from J, leaving 13 bases between. Germline CDR1 reads SGDLS; CDR2 reads YYNGEE. CDR3 sequence: CASSVRDLPNYGYTF. The DNA for the CDR3 is TGTGCCAGCAGCGTCCGGGACTTACCAAACTATGGCTACACCTTC.

This clone was counted between two and nine times. This chain joins TRBV5-1 and TRBJ1-2; 12 bases map to TRBD1. CDR3 length: 15 residues. V was pared by 0 bases and J by 8 bases, with 5 bases of the junction left unmatched. Looked up from germline, CDR1 is SGHRS and CDR2 is YFSETQ. This CDR3 reads CASSLEGQGARGYTF. For the CDR3, the DNA is TGCGCCAGCAGCTTGGAGGGACAGGGGGCGCGGGGCTACACCTTC.

The chain recombines TRBV4-3 with TRBJ1-2; TRBD1 is a possible D gene (5 bases). Germline V gene lookup returns CDR1 LGHNA and CDR2 YSLEER. The V and J ends lost 0 bases and 8 bases respectively, with 13 bases between them. This CDR3 has 14 residues. Here the CDR3 reads CASSQDRGRDGYTF. CDR3 sequence (DNA): TGCGCCAGCAGCCAAGATCGGGGGAGGGACGGCTACACCTTC.

The rearrangement uses TRBV29-1 and TRBJ2-1, with 9 bases matching TRBD2. CDR1 SQVTM and CDR2 ANQGSEA come from the germline V gene. V lost 6 bases, J lost 2 bases, and 5 bases stayed unmatched. There are 14 residues in the CDR3. In DNA, the CDR3 is TGCAGCGTGAACTTAGCGGGAGCCTACAATGAGCAGTTCTTC. This encodes CSVNLAGAYNEQFF.

This clone was observed a single time. The rearrangement joins TRBV7-9 to TRBJ1-1; the match to TRBD1 covers 8 bases. CDR1 is SEHNR, CDR2 FQNEAQ, per germline (reference sequence). V gave up 3 bases and J gave up 3 bases; unmatched junction bases: 12. This CDR3 is built from 17 residues. The CDR3 bases are TGTGCCAGCAGCTTTCCCGAGCAGGGGGCGCGGGACACTGAAGCTTTCTTT. Translating gives CASSFPEQGARDTEAFF.

This clone came up once. The chain carries TRBV18 and TRBJ2-5; TRBD2 agrees at 13 bases. This CDR3 contains 15 residues. The V and J ends lost 6 bases and 5 bases, in that order; junction bases with no gene match: 6. Germline CDR1 reads KGHSH; CDR2 reads LQKENI. CDR3 DNA: TGTGCCAGCTCGCGACTAGCGGGAGGTCGGGAGACCCAGTACTTC. Amino acids: CASSRLAGGRETQYF.

The V call is TRBV14, the J call TRBJ1-4, with D unresolved. Germline V gives CDR1 SGHDN, CDR2 FVKESK. The CDR3 is 17 amino acids. V gave up 4 bases and J gave up 7 bases, with 22 bases separating them. The CDR3 region is CASSLTPAPFGGEKLFF. The CDR3 DNA is TGTGCCAGCAGCCTTACCCCGGCCCCCTTTGGCGGTGAAAAACTGTTTTTT.

Only one count was recorded for this clone. The chain links TRBV5-4 to TRBJ1-1; 7 bases agree with TRBD1. The germline CDR1 and CDR2 sequences are SGHNT and YYREEE (reference sequence). V was pared by 4 bases and J by 5 bases, with 14 bases of the junction left unmatched. The CDR3 is made up of 16 amino acids. CDR3 sequence: CASSPAGQSYWTEAFF. The DNA for the CDR3 is TGTGCCAGCAGCCCGGCGGGACAGTCCTATTGGACTGAAGCTTTCTTT.

A few counts support this clone. J is TRBJ1-4 and V is TRBV21-1; TRBD1, the table's D call, lacks a check against the DNA. TRBV21-1 represents a pseudogene. The CDR3 contains 18 residues. The CDR3 protein is CASSKWGRGLTRNEKLFF. CDR3 in DNA: TGTGCCAGCAGCAAATGGGGCAGGGGGTTGACCCGCAATGAAAAACTGTTTTTT.

The chain employs TRBV18 and TRBJ2-6, with D perhaps matching TRBD2 (6 bases). Germline V lookup: CDR1 KGHSH, CDR2 LQKENI. CDR3 length: 17 amino acids. V shed 2 bases and J shed 3 bases, with 14 bases lying between them. DNA for the CDR3: TGTGCCAGCTCACCAGGAGGGGTCGGTGTTGGGGCCAACGTCCTGACTTTC. This encodes CASSPGGVGVGANVLTF.

This clone is a singleton in its sample. V usage is TRBV28 and J usage is TRBJ2-1; 9 bases map to TRBD1. Per the germline V gene, CDR1 is MDHEN and CDR2 is SYDVKM. The CDR3 extends over 16 amino acids. V trimming: 4 bases; J trimming: 4 bases; junction bases outside the gene matches: 8. The chain's CDR3 is CASSYGPGQGYNEQFF. DNA for the CDR3: TGTGCCAGCAGTTATGGCCCGGGACAGGGATACAATGAGCAGTTCTTC.

A single count supports this clone. The gene calls are TRBV18 and TRBJ2-1, with D possibly TRBD1 on 6 matching bases. Germline V gene sequence: CDR1 KGHSH, CDR2 LQKENI. The CDR3 is 17 residues long. V was clipped by 8 bases and J by 2 bases, with 22 bases between them. In nucleotides, the CDR3 is TGTGCCAGCACCCGCACCCCCCCAGGGGCCACCTACAATGAGCAGTTCTTC. Protein sequence: CASTRTPPGATYNEQFF.

The chain has TRBV18 and TRBJ2-7; D may be TRBD1 (5 bases). The CDR3 is made up of 13 amino acids. V was cut by 2 bases and J by 3 bases, with 8 bases left in between. Germline V gene lookup returns CDR1 KGHSH and CDR2 LQKENI. Written as DNA, the CDR3 is TGTGCCAGCTCACCATTAGGACACTACGAGCAGTACTTC. Amino acid sequence: CASSPLGHYEQYF.

V usage is TRBV28 and J usage is TRBJ1-4; 7 positions agree with TRBD1. The V gene end was trimmed by 3 bases and the J gene end by 8 bases; junction bases not matched to a gene: 6. This CDR3 region has 14 residues. CDR1 and CDR2 (germline): MDHEN, SYDVKM. CDR3 in amino acids: CASSFDRVREKLFF. CDR3 DNA sequence: TGTGCCAGCAGTTTCGACAGGGTGCGGGAAAAACTGTTTTTT.

This clone was picked up a small number of times. At one of its ends the junction is not consistent with the germline gene, which may arise from a read error. The chain links TRBV9 to TRBJ1-5, with TRBD1 matching over 7 bases. The germline gives CDR1 SGDLS, CDR2 YYNGEE. The CDR3 runs 15 residues. CDR3 sequence (DNA): TGTGCCAGCAGCGAGCGACAGGGCCGCAAGCAGCCCCAGCATTTT. The encoded protein is CASSERQGRKQPQHF.

In this sample, this clone turned up a few times. V gene TRBV5-1 combines with J gene TRBJ2-1; no clear D. V was clipped by 1 base and J by 10 bases, with 15 bases between them. CDR1 and CDR2 (germline): SGHRS, YFSETQ. CDR3 length: 14 amino acids. The CDR3 DNA is TGCGCCAGCAGCTTGTTGGATGTTAGAGGAGAGCAGTTCTTC. It yields the protein CASSLLDVRGEQFF.

This sequence joins TRBV7-2 and TRBJ2-3; TRBD2 matches 14 bases. The junction had 11 bases not matched to a gene; V was cut back by 5 bases and J by 7 bases. The germline gives CDR1 SGHTA, CDR2 FQGNSA. This CDR3 comprises 17 residues. The CDR3 coding sequence is TGTGCCAGCAGCCGCGGGACTAGCGGGAGTATCGTAAATACGCAGTATTTT. Translated, it gives CASSRGTSGSIVNTQYF. The full variable domain, rest sourced from reference TRBV7-2 and TRBJ2-3, is GAGVSQSPSNKVTEKGKDVELRCDPISGHTALYWYRQSLGQGLEFLIYFQGNSAPDKSGLPSDRFSAERTGGSVSTLTIQRTQQEDSAVYLCASSRGTSGSIVNTQYFGPGTRLTVL.

The V and J genes are TRBV7-9 and TRBJ1-2; no definite D call. The CDR3 consists of 11 residues. V was cut by 5 bases and J by 8 bases, with 9 bases left in between. Per the germline V gene, CDR1 is SEHNR and CDR2 is FQNEAQ (reference sequence). The CDR3 nucleotides read TGTGCCAGCAGCCGTGAGCCGGGCTACACCTTC. Its translation: CASSREPGYTF.